Described below is a single T cell receptor (beta chain) sequence and its context. This sample was taken from a study of T-cell reconstitution after alpha-beta-depleted transplantation in children. The CDR3 is 15 residues long. Trimming took off 4 bases at V and 7 bases at J, with 14 bases between the two ends. The V gene's germline CDR1 is MNHEY and CDR2 SVGAGI. Unique molecular identifiers were incorporated when the TCRbeta library was constructed. TCRdb re-called the PCR reads through MiXCR, storing one row per CDR3 protein. The table includes about 400,000 distinct CDR3 sequences, roughly 13% detected once.

The sequences come from PBMCs, collected from the stem cell graft. J is TRBJ1-6 and V is TRBV6-5; D might be TRBD1 (5 bases). This clonotype was sampled from a human donor who donated a stem cell graft to a child with Fanconi anemia. DNA of the CDR3: TGTGCCAGCAGTTCCCGCCGGGACGGGAATTCACCCCTCCACTTT. It specifies CASSSRRDGNSPLHF.